The source of this T cell receptor beta chain is a study of CD8 T cells in Susac syndrome. CD8+ and CD4+ T cells from blood underwent TCR beta sequencing, which was carried out in a high-throughput format. Negative isolation yielded the CD8+ and CD4+ T cells, while FACS enriched the TEMRA cells. Per the germline V gene, CDR1 is DFQATT and CDR2 is SNEGSKA (reference sequence). The CDR3 contains 14 residues. Trimming left V 0 bases short and J 0 bases short, with 6 bases between. When the RNA was reverse transcribed, random hexamers were used with an input of roughly 0.45 to 1 ug. Coverage of TCR beta CDR3 amplification by immunoSEQ multiplex PCR extended to 54 Vbeta and 13 Jbeta. Each CDR3 protein is one row after TCRdb ran MiXCR on the immunoSEQ multiplex PCR reads. Among over 200,000 distinct CDR3 sequences listed, approximately 95% were seen once.

The receptor was isolated from a human donor with multiple sclerosis. Sample: CD4+ T cells from PBMCs. The V call is TRBV20-1, the J call TRBJ1-3; D is unresolved. The CDR3 nucleotides read TGCAGTGCTAGAGACCCCCTCTCTGGAAACACCATATATTTT. Translated, it gives CSARDPLSGNTIYF.